The clone carrying this T cell receptor (beta chain) qualifies as medium-sized. The sample comes from a study of T cell responses to AZD1222 COVID-19 vaccine. Produced via immunoSEQ multiplex PCR; TCRdb's table is partial and in-frame only. The sample holds about 140,000 clones, roughly 90% seen once. This clonotype originated in an adult in good health. The material was peripheral blood, obtained on day 0 of AZD1222 vaccination.

DNA of the CDR3: TGCGCCAGCAGCGCCCTTACCGGGACAGGGACTGAAGCTTTCTTT. Encoded protein: CASSALTGTGTEAFF. This chain uses TRBV5-1 with TRBJ1-1; 9 bases align to TRBD1. The V and J ends lost 4 bases and 5 bases, in that order; junction bases with no gene match: 9. Germline CDR1 and CDR2: SGHRS and YFSETQ. The CDR3 extends over 15 amino acids. Using reference TRBV5-1 and TRBJ1-1 for the parts outside the CDR3, the full variable domain is KAGVTQTPRYLIKTRGQQVTLSCSPISGHRSVSWYQQTPGQGLQFLFEYFSETQRNKGNFPGRFSGRQFSNSRSEMNVSTLELGDSALYLCASSALTGTGTEAFFGQGTRLTVV.